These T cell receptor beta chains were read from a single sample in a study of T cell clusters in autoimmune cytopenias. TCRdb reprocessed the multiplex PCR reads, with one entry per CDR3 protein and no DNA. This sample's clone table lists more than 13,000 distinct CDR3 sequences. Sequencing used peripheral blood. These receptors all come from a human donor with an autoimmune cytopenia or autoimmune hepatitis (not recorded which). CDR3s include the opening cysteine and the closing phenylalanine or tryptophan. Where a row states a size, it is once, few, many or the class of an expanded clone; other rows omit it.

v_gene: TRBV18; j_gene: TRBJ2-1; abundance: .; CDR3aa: CASSPTSTNEQFF
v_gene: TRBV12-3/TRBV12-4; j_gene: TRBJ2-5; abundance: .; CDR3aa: CASSLSSGGETQYF
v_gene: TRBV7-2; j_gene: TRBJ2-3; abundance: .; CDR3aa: CASRTGGPIGTDTQYF
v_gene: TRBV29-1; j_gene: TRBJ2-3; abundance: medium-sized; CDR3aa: CSVVLSSAALGDTQYF
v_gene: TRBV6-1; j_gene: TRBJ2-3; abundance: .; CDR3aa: CASSEGQLASQYF
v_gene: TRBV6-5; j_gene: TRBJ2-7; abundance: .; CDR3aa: CASSYGPGQYF
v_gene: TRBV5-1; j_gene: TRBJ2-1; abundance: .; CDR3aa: CASSLYSSHDEQFF
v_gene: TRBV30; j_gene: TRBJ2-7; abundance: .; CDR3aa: CAWSMGPNQYF
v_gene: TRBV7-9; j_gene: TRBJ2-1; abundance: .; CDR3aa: CASSLDRGYEQFF
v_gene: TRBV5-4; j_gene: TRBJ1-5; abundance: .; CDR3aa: CASSLQGQPQHF
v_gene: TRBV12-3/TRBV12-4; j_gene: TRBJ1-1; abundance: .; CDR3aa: CASSLEGDTEAFF
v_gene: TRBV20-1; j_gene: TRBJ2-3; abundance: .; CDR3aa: CSADSDSTDTQYF
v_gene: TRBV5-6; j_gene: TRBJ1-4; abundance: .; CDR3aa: CASTLIGTNEKLFF
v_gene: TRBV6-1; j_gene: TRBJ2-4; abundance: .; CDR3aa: CASSEDDRTNIQYF
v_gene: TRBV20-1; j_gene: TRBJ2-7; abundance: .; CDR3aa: CSAIRRVRDEQYF
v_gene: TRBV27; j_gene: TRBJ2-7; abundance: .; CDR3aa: CASSYVGGRDEQYF
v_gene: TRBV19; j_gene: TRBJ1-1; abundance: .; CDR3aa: CASSVSNTEAFF
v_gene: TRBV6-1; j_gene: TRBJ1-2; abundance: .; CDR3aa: CASSPTGDYGYTF